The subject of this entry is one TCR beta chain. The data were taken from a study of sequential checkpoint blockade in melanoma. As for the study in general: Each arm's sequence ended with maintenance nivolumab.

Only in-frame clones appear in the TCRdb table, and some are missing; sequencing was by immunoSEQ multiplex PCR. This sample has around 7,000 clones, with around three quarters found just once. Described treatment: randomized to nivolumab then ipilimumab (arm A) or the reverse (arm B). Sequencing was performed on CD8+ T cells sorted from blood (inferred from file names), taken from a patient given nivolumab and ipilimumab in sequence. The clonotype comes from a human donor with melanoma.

CDR3 sequence: CASSVEAGGPFEQFF. CDR3 DNA sequence: TGTGCCAGCAGCGTAGAAGCGGGAGGGCCGTTTGAGCAGTTCTTC. This sequence joins TRBV9 and TRBJ2-1; 10 bases line up with TRBD2. Germline assignment: CDR1 SGDLS and CDR2 YYNGEE. The CDR3 consists of 15 residues. J was trimmed by 9 bases and V by 0 bases; bases with no gene match: 6.